Each of the 6 T cell receptor beta chains below was sequenced from the same sample in a study of cytomegalovirus exposure and HLA in healthy donors. PCR involved 60 Vbeta and 13 Jbeta primers. Here immunoSEQ multiplex PCR was the method, and the copy in TCRdb shows in-frame clones only, minus some. The sample has about 140,000 clones; roughly four fifths are singletons. Sequenced: PBMCs. The receptors originated from a man between 18 and 35 years old in good health and CMV-seropositive.

The V gene is TRBV27, the J gene TRBJ2-3; tentative D call: TRBD2 (6 bases). CDR1 is MNHEY, CDR2 SMNVEV, per germline (reference sequence). The CDR3 totals 15 residues. The V end was cut by 0 bases, the J end by 4 bases, with 11 bases between. The chain's CDR3 is CASSLSPGGSDTQYF. The DNA for the CDR3 is TGTGCCAGCAGTTTATCGCCCGGGGGTTCAGATACGCAGTATTTT.

This clone appeared once. The chain employs TRBV7-2 and TRBJ2-1; D perhaps matches TRBD1 (6 bases). The CDR3 is 16 residues long. CDR1 is SGHTA and CDR2 is FQGNSA in the germline V gene. V was shortened by 6 bases and J by 4 bases, with 19 bases between the two germline ends. The CDR3, as DNA: TGTGCCAGCAGTTACGCAGGGGAGTTGAGTTACAATGAGCAGTTCTTC. Translated, it gives CASSYAGELSYNEQFF.

The chain couples TRBV6-5 to TRBJ2-5; weak D call: TRBD2 (5 bases). The J call is doubtful: the DNA matches TRBJ2-7 better. Germline V gives CDR1 MNHEY, CDR2 SVGAGI. This CDR3 spans 15 amino acids. Here the CDR3 reads CASSASKNTGVEQYF. The CDR3 region has the DNA TGTGCCAGCAGCGCTTCAAAGAATACCGGGGTCGAGCAGTACTTC.

The rearrangement uses TRBV28 and TRBJ2-7; D may be TRBD1 (5 bases). The CDR3 has 16 amino acids. From germline, CDR1 is MDHEN and CDR2 SYDVKM. Trimming removed 3 bases from V and 0 bases from J, with 15 bases in between. CDR3 protein: CASSFGSTASSYEQYF. The CDR3 region has the DNA TGTGCCAGCAGTTTTGGATCGACAGCTAGCTCCTACGAGCAGTACTTC.

V usage is TRBV7-9 and J usage is TRBJ2-7; 7 nucleotides match TRBD1. This CDR3 comprises 16 residues. Germline trimming cut 5 bases from V and 0 bases from J; bases unmatched to any gene: 10. The V gene's germline CDR1 is SEHNR and CDR2 FQNEAQ (reference sequence). In DNA, the CDR3 is TGTGCCAGCAGCCACACGACAGGGCCCAACTCCTACGAGCAGTACTTC. Amino acids: CASSHTTGPNSYEQYF.

The chain links TRBV2 to TRBJ2-7; 14 positions agree with TRBD2. Trimming took 6 bases from V and 7 from J; bases not matched to a gene: 5. Germline CDR1 and CDR2: SNHLY and FYNNEI. The CDR3 length is 14 residues. DNA of the CDR3: TGTGCCAGCAGGGGGGGACTAGCGGGAGCTGAGCAGTACTTC. Amino acids: CASRGGLAGAEQYF. Combining the CDR3 with reference TRBV2 and TRBJ2-7 gives the whole variable domain EPEVTQTPSHQVTQMGQEVILRCVPISNHLYFYWYRQILGQKVEFLVSFYNNEISEKSEIFDDQFSVERPDGSNFTLKIRSTKLEDSAMYFCASRGGLAGAEQYFGPGTRLTVT.